This T cell receptor beta chain is from a study of blood T cell repertoires in COVID-19 (TCRdb year 2020). About the full investigation: Samples from collaborators originated in the United States, Italy and Spain and spanned both the acute and convalescent phases of COVID-19. The material from the prospective study consisted of cDNA or gDNA derived from T cells, B-cell-depleted T cells, or PBMCs. Subjects who had been exposed to COVID-19, were actively infected with it, or had recovered from it provided the deeply sampled blood TCRbeta repertoires that made up the dataset. A freely available public database, intended as a resource for researchers studying the immune response to SARS-CoV-2, is where the repertoires were released. The samples were drawn from the first 160 participants of the ongoing ImmuneRACE study and from over 950 subjects provided by 6 global collaborators. Sample metadata almost always included a de-identified subject ID, COVID-19 status, age in years and sex. Where available, HLA class I and class II types were taken from metadata supplied by the sample provider and were not determined by assay-based typing.

Results and caveats for the whole study, not just this receptor: Clinical and demographic metadata were provided uncurated, with the amount varying by source and participant.

TCRbeta CDR3 regions were amplified from genomic DNA using the immunoSEQ Assay, a bias-controlled multiplex PCR. The authors' analysis ran thus. The number of nucleated cells in each sample was estimated from the amplification of reference gene primers within the assay. Sequence reads were collapsed and filtered to measure the absolute abundance of every unique TCRbeta CDR3 rearrangement. For each sample, productive Simpson clonality was calculated as the square root of Simpson's diversity index over productive rearrangements. As stored in TCRdb, this immuneACCESS dataset retains in-frame rearrangements with V and J assigned. A fraction of the clones does not appear; measured against another copy, unresolved V genes explain less than half of the discrepancy, and the remainder lacks a known reason. V, J and clone size were drawn from that table, and D and trimming were deduced from the DNA. Present in this sample are 200,000 to 250,000 clones, around 80% of which were seen just once. About 1.3% of the sample is in the top ten clones.

At one collaborating source in Seattle, patients were enrolled during active infection and were followed longitudinally through the course of disease. Whole blood was collected in K2EDTA tubes by collaborating institutions according to the institutions' own protocols. For TCRbeta analysis, collaborators shipped samples as frozen whole blood, isolated PBMCs, or DNA extracted from either of those sample types. About this clone itself: Its antigen target is currently unknown. Base qualities are not provided; no much larger clone lies one nucleotide away.

Sequenced: peripheral blood. This TCR derives from a woman in her thirties with COVID-19, enrolled during active disease.

CDR3 region: CASSFREGLNSPLHF. The DNA sequence is as follows: TGTGCCAGCAGTTTCAGAGAGGGCCTTAATTCACCCCTCCACTTT. The sequence links TRBV6-5 to TRBJ1-6; the D gene cannot be resolved reliably. A distance of 13 bases separates the germline ends of V and J, which lose 4 bases and 6 bases respectively. The CDR3 goes from the cysteine to the phenylalanine over 15 residues. The CDR3 DNA has 45 bases and is translated from base 1. Via the germline V gene, CDR1 is MNHEY and CDR2 SVGAGI.